These T cell receptor beta chains were read from a single sample in a study of human T cells and chemical hapten exposure. TCRdb reanalysed the RACE reads using MiXCR and keeps one entry per CDR3 protein. The sample contains 65,000 to 95,000 distinct CDR3 sequences, over 9.5% of which appear only once. The material sequenced was whole blood, taken in connection with sensitization to the hapten diphenylcyclopropenone (DPC). Receptors were obtained from a woman aged 55-70 years with alopecia areata. Some clones in this sample may be carry-over from other donors' samples. The CDR3 runs from the conserved cysteine through the conserved F or W. Each record gives: J gene, CDR3 length, V gene, CDR3 protein.

TRBJ1-1 | 13 | TRBV18 | CASSEGAGTEAFF
TRBJ2-5 | 14 | TRBV2 | CASRPRETGETQYF
TRBJ2-1 | 16 | TRBV5-1 | CASRSGYQRGYNEQFF
TRBJ2-3 | 12 | TRBV29-1 | CSVGVSTDTQYF
TRBJ2-3 | 17 | TRBV6-5 | CASSYSGMAGGPDTQYF
TRBJ2-1 | 14 | TRBV5-1 | CASSLVQGYNEQFF
TRBJ2-1 | 14 | TRBV20-1 | CSPIRGGSYNEQFF
TRBJ2-4 | 13 | TRBV7-2 | CASSPRQGNIQYF
TRBJ1-3 | 16 | TRBV20-1 | CSANDPRDSSGNTIYF
TRBJ1-5 | 14 | TRBV27 | CASSRQGARQPQHF
TRBJ2-7 | 11 | TRBV20-1 | CSVLRSYEQYF
TRBJ1-2 | 13 | TRBV24-1 | CATSDGANYGYTF
TRBJ2-4 | 14 | TRBV19 | CASSMGTGSNIQYF
TRBJ1-6 | 15 | TRBV3-1 | CASSQDLGTGRPLHF
TRBJ1-4 | 17 | TRBV19 | CASSIVGGWTTNEKLFF
TRBJ2-3 | 14 | TRBV7-6 | CASTQWPYTDTQYF
TRBJ2-2 | 14 | TRBV18 | CASGDKTNTGELFF
TRBJ2-1 | 15 | TRBV20-1 | CSASTGGLTRNEQFF
TRBJ2-3 | 14 | TRBV18 | CASSRDGSTDTQYF
TRBJ2-7 | 14 | TRBV18 | CASSLGSMGYEQYF
TRBJ2-2 | 17 | TRBV7-6 | CASDPRVGGKNTGELFF
TRBJ2-7 | 12 | TRBV29-1 | CSVLLGSYEQYF
TRBJ1-1 | 15 | TRBV20-1 | CSAKRPGPPRTEAFF
TRBJ1-5 | 14 | TRBV27 | CASNPAGGGQPQHF
TRBJ2-5 | 15 | TRBV20-1 | CSAEELAVLQGTQYF
TRBJ2-1 | 16 | TRBV4-2 | CASSQVRASSYNEQFF
TRBJ2-7 | 13 | TRBV14 | CASSRGSSYEQYF
TRBJ2-1 | 14 | TRBV6-4 | CASSRQRGHNEQFF
TRBJ2-7 | 14 | TRBV29-1 | CSVGRGAGAYEQYF
TRBJ2-7 | 14 | TRBV5-1 | CASSPESLSYEQYF
TRBJ1-1 | 16 | TRBV18 | CASLAGYKQGNTEAFF
TRBJ1-3 | 15 | TRBV5-8 | CATKTGGSAGNTIYF
TRBJ1-1 | 15 | TRBV2 | CASSEAAGPYTEAFF
TRBJ2-7 | 13 | TRBV10-3 | CAMAGTGDYEQYF
TRBJ1-4 | 13 | TRBV19 | CASGQGFWEKLFF
TRBJ1-3 | 16 | TRBV7-2 | CASSLMQGVTGNTIYF
TRBJ2-7 | 17 | TRBV29-1 | CSVRGYVGRALSYEQYF
TRBJ2-7 | 14 | TRBV9 | CASSVDIQPYEQYF
TRBJ2-3 | 15 | TRBV3-1 | CASSHGLGLTDTQYF
TRBJ2-7 | 14 | TRBV12-3/TRBV12-4 | CASSLADGTYEQYF
TRBJ1-5 | 13 | TRBV2 | CASSEEYNQPQHF
TRBJ2-6 | 17 | TRBV29-1 | CSVSSQGVHSGANVLTF
TRBJ2-2 | 13 | TRBV12-3/TRBV12-4 | CASSLRRGGELFF
TRBJ1-1 | 13 | TRBV5-1 | CASSLGRDTEAFF
TRBJ1-1 | 14 | TRBV28 | CASSTLTENTEAFF
TRBJ1-2 | 16 | TRBV7-6 | CASSPFSAGNRYGYTF
TRBJ2-5 | 16 | TRBV3-1 | CASSQDGLAGQETQYF
TRBJ2-1 | 14 | TRBV5-1 | CASSLNIGGNEQFF
TRBJ2-5 | 15 | TRBV12-3/TRBV12-4 | CASSPSERGQETQYF
TRBJ2-6 | 17 | TRBV5-4 | CASSSVGALSGANVLTF
TRBJ2-7 | 16 | TRBV4-2 | CASSQDLAGGRYEQYF
TRBJ1-1 | 13 | TRBV12-3/TRBV12-4 | CASSTDGQTIAFF